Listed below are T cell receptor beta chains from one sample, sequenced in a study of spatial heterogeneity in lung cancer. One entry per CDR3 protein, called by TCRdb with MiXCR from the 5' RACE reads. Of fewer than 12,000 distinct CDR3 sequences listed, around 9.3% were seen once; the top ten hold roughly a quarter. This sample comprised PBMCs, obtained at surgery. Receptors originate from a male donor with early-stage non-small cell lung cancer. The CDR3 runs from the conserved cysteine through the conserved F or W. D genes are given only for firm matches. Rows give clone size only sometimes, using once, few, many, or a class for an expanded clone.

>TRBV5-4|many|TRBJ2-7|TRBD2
TGTGCCAGCAGCGTACGAGGCAGGCGGGGGGGCGGGAACGAGCAGTACTTC
CASSVRGRRGGGNEQYF
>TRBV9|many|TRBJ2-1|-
TGTGCCAGCAGCGTCGGGGGTGGGTTCAATGAGCAGTTCTTC
CASSVGGGFNEQFF
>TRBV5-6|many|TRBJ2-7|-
TGTGCCAGCAGCTGGGGCAGTGTCTACGAGCAGTACTTC
CASSWGSVYEQYF
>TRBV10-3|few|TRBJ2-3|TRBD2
TGTGCCATCAGTGAGTCGACTAGCTCGAGCACAGATACGCAGTATTTT
CAISESTSSSTDTQYF
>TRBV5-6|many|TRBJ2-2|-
TGTGCCAGCAGCTTGTTGGGCAGTTCGAACACCGGGGAGCTGTTTTTT
CASSLLGSSNTGELFF
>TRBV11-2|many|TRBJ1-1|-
TGTGCCAGCAGCTTTTTTAACGCTGAAGCTTTCTTT
CASSFFNAEAFF
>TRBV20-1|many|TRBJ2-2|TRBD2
TGCAGTGCTAGCCCGCTAACTAGCGGGGAGGGCGGGGAGCTGTTTTTT
CSASPLTSGEGGELFF
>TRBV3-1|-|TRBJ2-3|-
TGTGCCAGCAGCCGCCAAAGCACAGATACGCAGTATTTT
CASSRQSTDTQYF
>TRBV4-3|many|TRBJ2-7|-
TGCGCCAGCAGCCTAGGGCGGGAGCAGTACTTC
CASSLGREQYF
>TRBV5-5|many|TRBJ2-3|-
TGTGCCAGCAGCTTTGAGGGGGGACGCACAGATACGCAGTATTTT
CASSFEGGRTDTQYF
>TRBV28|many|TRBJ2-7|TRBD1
TGTGCCAGCAGCCTCCAGACAGGGGCCTACGAGCAGTACTTC
CASSLQTGAYEQYF
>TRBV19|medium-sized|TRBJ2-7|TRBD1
TGTGCCAGTAGGAAGGGGGCTACCTACGAGCAGTACTTC
CASRKGATYEQYF
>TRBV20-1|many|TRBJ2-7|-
TGCAGTGCCATGGGAGGACAGCCCTACGAGCAGTACTTC
CSAMGGQPYEQYF
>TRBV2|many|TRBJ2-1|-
TGTGCCAGCAGTGGAAGGGGGAATGAGCAGTTCTTC
CASSGRGNEQFF
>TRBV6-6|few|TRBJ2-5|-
TGTGCCAGCAGTCTCGAGGGGGAGACCCAGTACTTC
CASSLEGETQYF
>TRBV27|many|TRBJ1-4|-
TGTGCCAGCAGTTTAGGCTCTACGGGGGGTGAAAAACTGTTTTTT
CASSLGSTGGEKLFF
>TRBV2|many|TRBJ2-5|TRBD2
TGTGCCAGCAGTGATAGCGGGGGCGGGGAGACCCAGTACTTC
CASSDSGGGETQYF
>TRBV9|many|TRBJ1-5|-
TGTGCCAGCAGCGTGAAACAGCCCCAGCATTTT
CASSVKQPQHF
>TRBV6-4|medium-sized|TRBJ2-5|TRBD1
TGTGCCAGCAGCGCGGACAGGAGAGGGACCCAGTACTTC
CASSADRRGTQYF
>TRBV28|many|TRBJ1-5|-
TGTGCCAGCGGCGGGGGCAATCAGCCCCAGCATTTT
CASGGGNQPQHF
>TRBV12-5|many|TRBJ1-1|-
TGTGCTAGTGGTTTGGCACCGGGACCGATATTT
CASGLAPGPIF
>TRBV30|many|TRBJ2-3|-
TGTGCCTGGAGTACGATAGCATTTACAGATACGCAGTATTTT
CAWSTIAFTDTQYF
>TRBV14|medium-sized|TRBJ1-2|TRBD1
TGTGCCAGCAGCCCGGGACAGACCTATGGCTACACCTTC
CASSPGQTYGYTF
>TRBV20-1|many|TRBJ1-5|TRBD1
TGCAGTGCTAGTCAGGGGGCCGGAGCGGGGAATCAGCCCCAGCATTTT
CSASQGAGAGNQPQHF
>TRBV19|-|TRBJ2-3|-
TGTGCCACCCAACGTGGGTTCGAAGATACGCAGTATTTT
CATQRGFEDTQYF
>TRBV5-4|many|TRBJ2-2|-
TGTGCCAGCAGCTTGGCAGGCGTGGACGGGGAGCTGTTTTTT
CASSLAGVDGELFF
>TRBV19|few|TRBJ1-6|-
TGTGCCAGTAGTTCCCGGCCCGGGGATTCACCCCTCCACTTT
CASSSRPGDSPLHF
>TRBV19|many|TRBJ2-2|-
TGTGCCAGTAGTGGCCCTGACTATGGCGCGAACACCGGGGAGCTGTTTTTT
CASSGPDYGANTGELFF
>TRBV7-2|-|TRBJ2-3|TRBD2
TGTGCCAGCAGCTTAAGTCCTAGCGGGGGGGCAGATGCGCGGTATTTT
CASSLSPSGGADARYF
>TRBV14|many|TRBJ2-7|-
TGTGCCAGCAGCCAGGACCAGTTGTCCTACGAGCAGTACTTC
CASSQDQLSYEQYF
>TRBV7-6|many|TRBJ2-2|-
TGTGCCAGCAGCTTAGCGGAGGGGCCGGGCACCGGGGAGCTGTTTTTT
CASSLAEGPGTGELFF
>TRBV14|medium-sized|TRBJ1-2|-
TGTGCCAGCAGCCAAGACGGCAGGGCCGGGAATGGCTACACCTTC
CASSQDGRAGNGYTF
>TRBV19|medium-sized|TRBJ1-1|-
TGTGCCAGTAGTATTGGTAGTGTCACTGAAGCTTTCTTT
CASSIGSVTEAFF
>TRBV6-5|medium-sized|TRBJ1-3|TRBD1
TGTGCCAGCAGTTACTCGAGGACAGGGACACGCTCTGGAAACACCATATATTTT
CASSYSRTGTRSGNTIYF
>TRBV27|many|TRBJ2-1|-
TGTGCCAGCAGTTCCGAGAACCTTTACAATGAGCAGTTCTTC
CASSSENLYNEQFF
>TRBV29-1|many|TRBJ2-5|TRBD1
TGCAGCGCTGACGACAGGGGGTTGGAGACCCAGTACTTC
CSADDRGLETQYF
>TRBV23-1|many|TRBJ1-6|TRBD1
TGCGCCAGCAGATACAGGGGGCAGCGGAATTCACCCCTCCACTTT
CASRYRGQRNSPLHF
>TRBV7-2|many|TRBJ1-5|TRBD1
TGTGCCAGCAGCTTAGGGACAGGTAACCAGCCCCAGCATTTT
CASSLGTGNQPQHF
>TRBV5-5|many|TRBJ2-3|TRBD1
TGTGCCAGCAGCCCAGGCGGGACAGGGGGCGCAGATACGCAGTATTTT
CASSPGGTGGADTQYF
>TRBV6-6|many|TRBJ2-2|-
TGTGCCAGCAAGGAACAGTGGCCCCGAACGACCGGGGAGCTGTTTTTT
CASKEQWPRTTGELFF
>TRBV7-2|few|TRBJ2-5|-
TGTGCCAGCAGCTTAGACCCTAGCCGGAAGACCCAGTACTTC
CASSLDPSRKTQYF
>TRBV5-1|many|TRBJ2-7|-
TGCGCCAGCAGCTTGTCTCAGCGAACTTACGAGCAGTACTTC
CASSLSQRTYEQYF
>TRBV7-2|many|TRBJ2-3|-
TGTGCCAGCAGCTCGGACAGCACAGATACGCAGTATTTT
CASSSDSTDTQYF